This TCR beta chain comes out of a study of blood T cells in healthy people across ages. V was clipped by 4 bases and J by 6 bases, with 16 bases between them. Germline V gene sequence: CDR1 ENHRY, CDR2 SYGVKD. The CDR3 consists of 16 residues. Next came a second PCR, run for about 7 to 12 cycles, which used a sample-barcoded 5' primer along with a J-beta primer mix. Each cDNA was tagged by a template-switch adaptor containing 12 random nucleotides. Each sample yielded at least 2.5 million CDR3-containing paired-end reads. TCRdb reprocessed the 5' RACE reads via MiXCR and lists one record per CDR3 protein. The repertoire consists of 1.5 million to 2 million distinct CDR3 sequences, with about two fifths occurring once and the leading ten covering 23%. This clonotype was seen only a few times. Its antigen is not known. General study findings and limits: More naive CD4+ cells and higher diversity marked long-lived donors relative to aged donors.

The receptor was derived from a human donor in good health. Sequenced sample: blood. V and J are TRBV10-3 and TRBJ1-6; possibly TRBD1 for D (5 bases). CDR3 sequence: CAISVNSPDSNSPLHF. CDR3 nucleotides: TGTGCCATCAGTGTTAACAGCCCCGACAGTAATTCACCCCTCCACTTT.